Each of the 29 T cell receptor beta chains below was sequenced from the same sample in a study of blood T cell repertoires in COVID-19. TCRdb's table, derived via immunoSEQ multiplex PCR, lists solely in-frame clones and lacks some. The repertoire holds fewer than 350,000 clones, with 88% as singletons. The sequenced sample consisted of peripheral blood. The receptors derive from a woman younger than 45 with COVID-19, enrolled during active disease.

This chain's CDR3 is CASTRQGGASGNTIYF. CDR3 DNA sequence: TGTGCCAGCACAAGACAGGGGGGGGCCTCTGGAAACACCATATATTTT. The chain couples TRBV7-2 to TRBJ1-3, with 9 bases matching TRBD1. Losses at the gene ends were 7 bases for V and 0 bases for J; bases not matched to a gene: 7. The CDR3 contains 16 residues. Germline CDR1 and CDR2: SGHTA and FQGNSA.

V and J are TRBV3-1 (or the pseudogene TRBV3-2) and TRBJ1-6; D not resolved. This CDR3 is 16 amino acids long. CDR1 is LGHDT and CDR2 is YNNKEL in the germline V gene (reference sequence). V was shortened by 0 bases and J by 8 bases, with 14 bases between the two germline ends. CDR3 DNA: TGTGCCAGCAGCCAAGATGGAGGCTCTAGAGATTCACCCCTCCACTTT. Translated: CASSQDGGSRDSPLHF.

The J gene is TRBJ1-1, the V gene TRBV2, with unresolved D. This CDR3 spans 14 amino acids. The V gene's germline CDR1 is SNHLY and CDR2 FYNNEI. V shed 2 bases and J shed 2 bases, with 9 bases lying between them. The CDR3 region has the DNA TGTGCCAGCAGTGAAAGGCGGATCAACACTGAAGCTTTCTTT. Residues: CASSERRINTEAFF.

The V and J genes are TRBV4-1 and TRBJ1-1; tentatively, D is TRBD1 (6 bases). Between the trimmed V and J ends, which lost 0 bases and 6 bases, there was a span of 17 bases. The CDR3 runs to 16 residues. Per the germline V gene, CDR1 is MGHRA and CDR2 is YSYEKL. In DNA, the CDR3 is TGCGCCAGCAGCCAAGATAGAGGACAGTTAATCGCTGAAGCTTTCTTT. It translates to CASSQDRGQLIAEAFF.

This clone was seen only once. This chain joins TRBV7-6 and TRBJ1-5; 11 bases are a match to TRBD1. The CDR3 length is 17 residues. Germline V lookup: CDR1 SGHVS, CDR2 FNYEAQ. J lost 0 bases, V lost 6 bases, and 7 bases had no gene match. The CDR3 sequence: CASSPGQGAYSNQPQHF. CDR3 in DNA: TGTGCCAGCAGTCCTGGACAGGGGGCCTATAGCAATCAGCCCCAGCATTTT.

CDR3 protein: CASSAGQVPGYTF. The CDR3 DNA reads as TGTGCCAGCAGCGCCGGACAGGTACCGGGGTACACCTTC. V gene TRBV7-2 combines with J gene TRBJ1-2; 7 bases are shared with TRBD1. The CDR3 has 13 amino acids. Germline V CDR1 and CDR2: SGHTA, FQGNSA. V was clipped by 5 bases and J by 11 bases; unmatched bases: 11.

V and J are TRBV27 and TRBJ2-5, with TRBD1 matching 8 bases. The V segment lost 5 bases and the J segment 5 bases; nucleotides outside the gene matches: 7. The CDR3 is made up of 14 amino acids. In germline, CDR1 is MNHEY, CDR2 SMNVEV (reference sequence). CDR3 coding DNA: TGTGCCAGCAGTCCCCAGGGGGCGCGGGAGACCCAGTACTTC. Protein product: CASSPQGARETQYF.

The chain carries TRBV18 and TRBJ1-1; maybe TRBD1 (5 bases). The CDR3 runs to 14 residues. CDR1 is KGHSH, CDR2 LQKENI, per germline. Trimming cost V 2 bases and J 5 bases, with 12 bases left between them. In DNA form, the CDR3 reads TGTGCCAGCTCACCAGGAGGGGAGGGGACTGAAGCTTTCTTT. As protein: CASSPGGEGTEAFF.

The chain is built from TRBV7-8 and TRBJ1-5; D is ambiguous. Germline CDR1 and CDR2: SGHVS and FQNEAQ. Between the trimmed V and J ends, which lost 2 bases and 2 bases, there was a span of 7 bases. This CDR3 comprises 14 residues. In DNA form, the CDR3 reads TGTGCCAGCAGCTTATTTGAGGGCAATCAGCCCCAGCATTTT. Translation gives CASSLFEGNQPQHF.

The chain couples TRBV4-2 to TRBJ2-1, with 11 bases identical to TRBD2. Looked up from germline, CDR1 is LGHNA and CDR2 is YNFKEQ. This CDR3 is 16 amino acids long. V lost 4 bases, J lost 5 bases, and 7 bases stayed unmatched. This CDR3 reads CASSPTLAGGHNEQFF. CDR3 nucleotide sequence: TGTGCCAGCAGCCCAACTCTAGCGGGGGGACACAATGAGCAGTTCTTC.

The rearrangement links TRBV7-8 to TRBJ2-1, with D perhaps matching TRBD1 (6 bases). Germline lookup yields CDR1 SGHVS and CDR2 FQNEAQ. Trimming shortened V by 5 bases and J by 2 bases, and 16 bases separated the two germline ends. This CDR3 spans 16 amino acids. CDR3: CASSTRQAGAYNEQFF. The CDR3 DNA follows: TGTGCCAGCAGCACCCGACAGGCCGGGGCCTACAATGAGCAGTTCTTC.

The V gene is TRBV12-3 or TRBV12-4, the J gene TRBJ1-1, with D unresolved. The V end lost 5 bases, the J end lost 11 bases, and 18 bases lay between the germline ends. There are 13 residues in the CDR3. The CDR3 loop reads CASSHLLLYRAFF. For the CDR3, the DNA is TGTGCCAGCAGTCACCTTCTTTTGTACCGGGCTTTCTTT.

The DNA of the CDR3 is TGTGCCAGCAGTCTCCCGGGGGGCGCATCCGGGGAGCTGTTTTTT. Translated: CASSLPGGASGELFF. J is TRBJ2-2 and V is TRBV28; perhaps TRBD2 as D (7 bases). Trimming removed 5 bases from V and 6 bases from J, with 16 bases in between. Germline V CDR1 and CDR2: MDHEN, SYDVKM. The CDR3 totals 15 residues.

This sequence joins TRBV5-1 and TRBJ1-4; D gene unclear. Germline CDR1 is SGHRS and CDR2 is YFSETQ. Deletions cut 0 bases from V and 5 bases from J, with 8 bases between. This CDR3 contains 14 residues. The CDR3 loop reads CASSLANRNEKLFF. The DNA for the CDR3 is TGCGCCAGCAGCTTGGCCAACAGAAATGAAAAACTGTTTTTT. Filled out from reference TRBV5-1 and TRBJ1-4, the complete variable domain reads KAGVTQTPRYLIKTRGQQVTLSCSPISGHRSVSWYQQTPGQGLQFLFEYFSETQRNKGNFPGRFSGRQFSNSRSEMNVSTLELGDSALYLCASSLANRNEKLFFGSGTQLSVL.

This clone was detected a few times. The chain couples TRBV14 to TRBJ2-5, with D possibly matching TRBD2 (6 bases). Trimming shortened V by 1 base and J by 5 bases, and 17 bases separated the two germline ends. Germline loops: CDR1 SGHDN, CDR2 FVKESK. The CDR3 covers 16 residues. In DNA, the CDR3 is TGTGCCAGCAGCCAAGGGGAGGCTGTATATTTTGAGACCCAGTACTTC. Translated: CASSQGEAVYFETQYF.

The V call is TRBV24-1, the J call TRBJ1-2; D is undetermined. V was trimmed by 2 bases and J by 8 bases, leaving 11 bases between them. The CDR3 consists of 13 residues. CDR1 and CDR2 from the germline V gene are KGHDR and SFDVKD. CDR3 region: CATSDSPEVGYTF. The CDR3 DNA reads TGTGCCACCAGTGATTCACCCGAGGTGGGCTACACCTTC.

This sequence joins TRBV28 and TRBJ1-1; the D gene is possibly TRBD1 (6 bases). The CDR3 contains 11 residues. Per germline, CDR1 MDHEN and CDR2 SYDVKM. Trimming pared 10 bases from V and 4 bases from J, leaving 10 bases between. The CDR3 sequence is CAIGQSTEAFF. In nucleotides, the CDR3 is TGTGCCATCGGACAGAGCACTGAAGCTTTCTTT.

The chain recombines TRBV5-4 with TRBJ2-2; TRBD1 matches at 10 bases. The V segment lost 5 bases and the J segment 3 bases; nucleotides outside the gene matches: 4. In germline, CDR1 is SGHNT, CDR2 YYREEE (reference sequence). This CDR3 spans 15 amino acids. The CDR3 coding sequence is TGTGCCAGCAGTTCCGGGACAGGGGACACCGGGGAGCTGTTTTTT. As protein: CASSSGTGDTGELFF.

This chain joins TRBV27 and TRBJ2-7; 12 bases are a match to TRBD2. This CDR3 has 14 residues. Germline values: CDR1 MNHEY, CDR2 SMNVEV (reference sequence). V shed 5 bases and J 8 bases; nucleotides not matched to a gene: 7. CDR3 protein: CASSRLAGGGQQYF. The CDR3, as DNA: TGTGCCAGCAGTCGGCTAGCGGGGGGGGGACAGCAGTACTTC.

This clone was recorded a few times. This chain links TRBV20-1 with TRBJ1-3; D not resolved. There are 15 residues in the CDR3. V was cut by 3 bases and J by 0 bases, with 12 bases left in between. Germline V lookup: CDR1 DFQATT, CDR2 SNEGSKA (reference sequence). Here the CDR3 reads CSASANKISGNTIYF. DNA of the CDR3: TGCAGTGCTAGTGCCAACAAGATCTCTGGAAACACCATATATTTT.

This clone showed up just once. The chain has TRBV5-1 and TRBJ2-3; TRBD2 matches at 16 bases. V lost 4 bases, J lost 3 bases, and 8 bases stayed unmatched. The CDR3 covers 18 residues. CDR1 is SGHRS and CDR2 is YFSETQ in the germline V gene. CDR3 amino acids: CASSGTSGGAGGTDTQYF. CDR3 sequence (DNA): TGCGCCAGCAGCGGGACTAGCGGGGGGGCCGGTGGTACAGATACGCAGTATTTT.

The genes are TRBV4-1 and TRBJ2-7, with TRBD2 matching 9 bases. Germline V gene lookup returns CDR1 MGHRA and CDR2 YSYEKL. The CDR3 spans 18 residues. V lost 2 bases to trimming and J lost 2 bases; unmatched junction nucleotides: 13. The CDR3 loop reads CASSQSVAGAGKTYEQYF. In nucleotides, the CDR3 is TGCGCCAGCAGCCAATCGGTAGCGGGGGCTGGAAAGACCTACGAGCAGTACTTC.

The chain has TRBV9 and TRBJ1-4; 7 nucleotides agree with TRBD1. V trimming: 3 bases; J trimming: 8 bases; junction bases outside the gene matches: 13. This CDR3 is built from 16 residues. Germline loops: CDR1 SGDLS, CDR2 YYNGEE. CDR3 DNA sequence: TGTGCCAGCAGCGCCAATCCCGGGACAGCAAGCGAAAAACTGTTTTTT. This sequence encodes CASSANPGTASEKLFF.

The CDR3 is CASTAGGVRGYTF. DNA for the CDR3: TGTGCCAGCACCGCAGGGGGCGTGCGTGGCTACACCTTC. The chain joins TRBV25-1 to TRBJ1-2, with 8 positions matching TRBD1. The CDR3 extends over 13 amino acids. CDR1 is MGHDK, CDR2 SYGVNS, per germline. Trimming took 7 bases from V and 7 from J; bases not matched to a gene: 8.

The chain uses TRBV29-1 and TRBJ1-2; D might be TRBD1 (5 bases). Germline-derived CDR1 and CDR2 are SQVTM and ANQGSEA. V lost 6 bases, J lost 2 bases, and 16 bases lay in between. The CDR3 has 14 amino acids. The CDR3 loop is CSVPQGGGNYGYTF. The CDR3 DNA sequence: TGCAGCGTCCCCCAGGGTGGGGGGAACTATGGCTACACCTTC.

The chain couples TRBV7-9 to TRBJ2-2; 9 bases align to TRBD2. With 7 bases clipped from V and 3 bases from J, the junction kept 15 bases outside the gene matches. This CDR3 has 18 residues. Per germline, CDR1 SEHNR and CDR2 FQNEAQ (reference sequence). The chain's CDR3 is CASKGTERTSDYTGELFF. The CDR3 DNA reads TGTGCCAGCAAAGGGACAGAAAGGACTAGCGACTACACCGGGGAGCTGTTTTTT.

This clone was counted once. V is TRBV7-9 and J is TRBJ2-5; TRBD1 matches 9 bases. The germline gives CDR1 SEHNR, CDR2 FQNEAQ (reference sequence). The CDR3 length is 15 residues. V gave up 1 base and J gave up 2 bases; unmatched junction bases: 2. CDR3 region: CASSLGTGVQETQYF. CDR3 bases: TGTGCCAGCAGCTTAGGGACAGGGGTTCAAGAGACCCAGTACTTC.

This chain connects TRBV24-1 to TRBJ1-1; D possibly corresponds to TRBD1 (5 bases). The CDR3 consists of 11 residues. The ends were cut back, 7 bases at V and 7 bases at J, with 9 bases in the middle. Germline CDR1 reads KGHDR; CDR2 reads SFDVKD. The DNA of the CDR3 is TGTGCCACCAGGTCGGGGGTTGAAGCTTTCTTT. It translates to CATRSGVEAFF.

The chain couples TRBV6-2 or TRBV6-3 to TRBJ2-7; 7 positions match TRBD1. Germline CDR1 is MNHEY and CDR2 is SVGEGT. This CDR3 spans 13 amino acids. J lost 4 bases, V lost 4 bases, and 4 bases had no gene match. This CDR3 reads CASSFGQVYEQYF. The CDR3 bases are TGTGCCAGCAGTTTTGGACAGGTTTACGAGCAGTACTTC.